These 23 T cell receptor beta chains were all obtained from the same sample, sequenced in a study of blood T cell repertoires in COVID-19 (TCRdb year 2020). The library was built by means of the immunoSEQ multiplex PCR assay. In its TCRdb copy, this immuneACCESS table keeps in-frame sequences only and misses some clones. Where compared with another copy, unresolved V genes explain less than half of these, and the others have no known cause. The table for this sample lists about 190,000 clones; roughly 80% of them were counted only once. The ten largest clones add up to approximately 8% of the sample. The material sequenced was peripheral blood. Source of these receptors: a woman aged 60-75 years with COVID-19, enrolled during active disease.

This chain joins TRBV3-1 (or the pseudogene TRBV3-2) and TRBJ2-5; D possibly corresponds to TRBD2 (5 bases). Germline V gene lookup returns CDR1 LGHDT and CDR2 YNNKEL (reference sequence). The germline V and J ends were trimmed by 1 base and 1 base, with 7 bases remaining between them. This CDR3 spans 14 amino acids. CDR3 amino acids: CASSQGTFQETQYF. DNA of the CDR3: TGTGCCAGCAGCCAAGGGACTTTCCAAGAGACCCAGTACTTC.

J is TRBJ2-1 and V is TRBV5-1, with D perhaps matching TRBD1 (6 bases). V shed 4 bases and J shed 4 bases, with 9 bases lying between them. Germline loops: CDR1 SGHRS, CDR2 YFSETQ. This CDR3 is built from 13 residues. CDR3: CASSQGGYNEQFF. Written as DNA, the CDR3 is TGCGCCAGCAGCCAAGGGGGTTACAATGAGCAGTTCTTC.

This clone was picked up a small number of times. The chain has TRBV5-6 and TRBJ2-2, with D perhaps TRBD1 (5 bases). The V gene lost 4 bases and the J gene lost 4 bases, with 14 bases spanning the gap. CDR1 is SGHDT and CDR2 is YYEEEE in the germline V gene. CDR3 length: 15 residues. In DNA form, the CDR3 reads TGTGCCAGCAGCCGAGTAGGGGAAGCCACCGGGGAGCTGTTTTTT. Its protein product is CASSRVGEATGELFF. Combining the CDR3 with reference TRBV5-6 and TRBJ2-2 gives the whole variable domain DAGVTQSPTHLIKTRGQQVTLRCSPKSGHDTVSWYQQALGQGPQFIFQYYEEEERQRGNFPDRFSGHQFPNYSSELNVNALLLGDSALYLCASSRVGEATGELFFGEGSRLTVL.

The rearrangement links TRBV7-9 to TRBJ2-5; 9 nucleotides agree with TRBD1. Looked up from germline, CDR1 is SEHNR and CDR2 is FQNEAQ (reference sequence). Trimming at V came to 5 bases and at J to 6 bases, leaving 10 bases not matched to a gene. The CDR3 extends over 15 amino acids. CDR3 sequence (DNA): TGTGCCAGCAGCCAAGTGGGACAGGGTCTCCAGACCCAGTACTTC. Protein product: CASSQVGQGLQTQYF. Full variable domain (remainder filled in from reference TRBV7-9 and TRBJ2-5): DTGVSQNPRHKITKRGQNVTFRCDPISEHNRLYWYRQTLGQGPEFLTYFQNEAQLEKSRLLSDRFSAERPKGSFSTLEIQRTEQGDSAMYLCASSQVGQGLQTQYFGPGTRLLVL.

The CDR3: CASSGGTDTQYF. In nucleotides, the CDR3 is TGTGCCAGTAGCGGGGGCACAGATACGCAGTATTTT. The genes are TRBV28 and TRBJ2-3; 8 bases match TRBD2. CDR3 length: 12 amino acids. Germline V gene lookup returns CDR1 MDHEN and CDR2 SYDVKM. The J segment lost 1 base and the V segment lost 9 bases, leaving 0 bases of the junction unmatched.

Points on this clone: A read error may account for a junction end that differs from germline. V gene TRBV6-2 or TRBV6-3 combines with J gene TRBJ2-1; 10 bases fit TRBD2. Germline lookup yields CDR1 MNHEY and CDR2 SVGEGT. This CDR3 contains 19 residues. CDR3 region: CASSYLLSGRGRGYIEQFF. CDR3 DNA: TGTGCCAGCAGTTACTTACTAAGCGGGAGGGGAAGGGGCTACATTGAGCAGTTCTTC.

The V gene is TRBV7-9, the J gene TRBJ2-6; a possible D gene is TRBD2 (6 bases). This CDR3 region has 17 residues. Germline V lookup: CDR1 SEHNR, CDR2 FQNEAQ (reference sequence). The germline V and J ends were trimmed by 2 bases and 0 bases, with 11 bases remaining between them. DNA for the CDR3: TGTGCCAGCAGCTTAACGACAGCGGGCTCTGGGGCCAACGTCCTGACTTTC. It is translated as CASSLTTAGSGANVLTF. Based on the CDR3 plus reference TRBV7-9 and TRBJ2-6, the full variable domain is DTGVSQNPRHKITKRGQNVTFRCDPISEHNRLYWYRQTLGQGPEFLTYFQNEAQLEKSRLLSDRFSAERPKGSFSTLEIQRTEQGDSAMYLCASSLTTAGSGANVLTFGAGSRLTVL.

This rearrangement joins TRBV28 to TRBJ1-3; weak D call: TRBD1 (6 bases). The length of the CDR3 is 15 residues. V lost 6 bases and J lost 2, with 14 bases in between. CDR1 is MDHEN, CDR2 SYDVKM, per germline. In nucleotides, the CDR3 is TGTGCCAGCAGGCTAACAGGGAGCCCTGGAAACACCATATATTTT. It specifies CASRLTGSPGNTIYF. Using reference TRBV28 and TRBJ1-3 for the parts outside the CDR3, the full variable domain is DVKVTQSSRYLVKRTGEKVFLECVQDMDHENMFWYRQDPGLGLRLIYFSYDVKMKEKGDIPEGYSVSREKKERFSLILESASTNQTSMYLCASRLTGSPGNTIYFGEGSWLTVV.

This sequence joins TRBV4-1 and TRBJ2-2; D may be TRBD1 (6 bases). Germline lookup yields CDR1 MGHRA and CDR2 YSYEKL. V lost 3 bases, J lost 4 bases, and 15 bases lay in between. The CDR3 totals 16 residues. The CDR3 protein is CASSQTKNRATGELFF. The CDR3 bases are TGCGCCAGCAGCCAGACGAAAAACAGGGCCACCGGGGAGCTGTTTTTT.

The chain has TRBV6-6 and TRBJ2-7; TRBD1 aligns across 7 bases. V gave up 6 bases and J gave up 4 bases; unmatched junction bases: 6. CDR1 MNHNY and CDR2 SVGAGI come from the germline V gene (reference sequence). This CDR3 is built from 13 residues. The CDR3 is CASRRGQQYEQYF. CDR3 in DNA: TGTGCCAGCAGGAGGGGACAGCAATACGAGCAGTACTTC.

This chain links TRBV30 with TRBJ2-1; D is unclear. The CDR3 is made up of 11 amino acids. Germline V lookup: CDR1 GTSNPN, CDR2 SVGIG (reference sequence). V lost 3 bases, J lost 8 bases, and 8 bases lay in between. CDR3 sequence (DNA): TGTGCCTGGAGCTTCCAGGATGAGCAGTTCTTC. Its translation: CAWSFQDEQFF.

The CDR3, as DNA: TGTGCCAGCAGCCCGGCGGCCAGGGGGCGGTACAATGAGCAGTTCTTC. It is translated as CASSPAARGRYNEQFF. The chain links TRBV5-4 to TRBJ2-1; the match to TRBD1 covers 8 bases. V dropped 4 bases and J dropped 4; count of bases not matched to a gene: 10. The CDR3 is 16 residues long. CDR1 and CDR2 from the germline V gene are SGHNT and YYREEE (reference sequence). Using reference TRBV5-4 and TRBJ2-1 for the parts outside the CDR3, the full variable domain is ETGVTQSPTHLIKTRGQQVTLRCSSQSGHNTVSWYQQALGQGPQFIFQYYREEENGRGNFPPRFSGLQFPNYSSELNVNALELDDSALYLCASSPAARGRYNEQFFGPGTRLTVL.

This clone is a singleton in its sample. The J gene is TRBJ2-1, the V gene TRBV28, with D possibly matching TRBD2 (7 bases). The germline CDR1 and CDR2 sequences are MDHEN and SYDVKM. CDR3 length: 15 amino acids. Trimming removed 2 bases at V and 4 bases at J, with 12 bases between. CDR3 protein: CASSLGGASYNEQFF. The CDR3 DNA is TGTGCCAGCAGTTTAGGGGGGGCGAGTTACAATGAGCAGTTCTTC.

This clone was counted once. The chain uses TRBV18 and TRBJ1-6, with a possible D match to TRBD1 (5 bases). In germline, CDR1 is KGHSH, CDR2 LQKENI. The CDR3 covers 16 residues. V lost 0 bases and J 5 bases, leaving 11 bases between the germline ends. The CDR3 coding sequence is TGTGCCAGCTCACCACCGGTTGGGGGGAATAATTCACCCCTCCACTTT. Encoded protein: CASSPPVGGNNSPLHF.

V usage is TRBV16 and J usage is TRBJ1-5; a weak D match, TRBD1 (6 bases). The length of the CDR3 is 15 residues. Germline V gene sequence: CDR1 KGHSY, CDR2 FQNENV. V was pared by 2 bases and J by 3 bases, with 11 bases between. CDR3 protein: CASSQPDSFNQPQHF. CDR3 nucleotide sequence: TGTGCCAGCAGCCAACCGGACAGCTTCAATCAGCCCCAGCATTTT.

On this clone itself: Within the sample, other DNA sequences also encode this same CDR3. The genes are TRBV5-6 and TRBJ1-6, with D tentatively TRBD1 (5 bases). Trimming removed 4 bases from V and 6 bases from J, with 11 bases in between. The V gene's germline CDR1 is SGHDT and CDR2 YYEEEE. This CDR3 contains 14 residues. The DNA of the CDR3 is TGTGCCAGCAGCCTGGGAAGGGGTAATTCACCCCTCCACTTT. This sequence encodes CASSLGRGNSPLHF. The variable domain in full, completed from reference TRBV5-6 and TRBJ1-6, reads DAGVTQSPTHLIKTRGQQVTLRCSPKSGHDTVSWYQQALGQGPQFIFQYYEEEERQRGNFPDRFSGHQFPNYSSELNVNALLLGDSALYLCASSLGRGNSPLHFGNGTRLTVT.

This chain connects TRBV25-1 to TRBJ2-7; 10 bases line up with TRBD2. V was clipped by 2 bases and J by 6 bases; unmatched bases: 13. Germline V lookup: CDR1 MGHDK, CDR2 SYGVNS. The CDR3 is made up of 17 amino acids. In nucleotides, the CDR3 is TGTGCCAGCAGTGAAAGTCGCGCTAGCGGGAGACTCAGCGAGCAGTACTTC. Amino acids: CASSESRASGRLSEQYF.

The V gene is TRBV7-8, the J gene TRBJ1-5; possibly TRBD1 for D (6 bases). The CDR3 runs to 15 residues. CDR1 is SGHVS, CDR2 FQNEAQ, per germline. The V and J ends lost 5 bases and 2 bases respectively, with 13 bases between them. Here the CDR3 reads CASSDTGLGNQPQHF. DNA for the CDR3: TGTGCCAGCAGCGACACAGGGTTAGGCAATCAGCCCCAGCATTTT.

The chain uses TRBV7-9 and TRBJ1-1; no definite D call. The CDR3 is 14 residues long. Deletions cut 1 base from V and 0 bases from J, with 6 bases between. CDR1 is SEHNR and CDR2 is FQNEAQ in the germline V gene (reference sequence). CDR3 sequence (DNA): TGTGCCAGCAGCTTAGGAGGGCTGAACACTGAAGCTTTCTTT. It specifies CASSLGGLNTEAFF.

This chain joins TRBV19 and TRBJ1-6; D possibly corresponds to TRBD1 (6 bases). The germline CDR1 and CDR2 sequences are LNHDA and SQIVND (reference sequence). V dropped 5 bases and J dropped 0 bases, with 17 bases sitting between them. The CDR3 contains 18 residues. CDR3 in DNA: TGTGCCAGTAGTGCCTCCGGGACATCGATCTCCTATAATTCACCCCTCCACTTT. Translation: CASSASGTSISYNSPLHF.

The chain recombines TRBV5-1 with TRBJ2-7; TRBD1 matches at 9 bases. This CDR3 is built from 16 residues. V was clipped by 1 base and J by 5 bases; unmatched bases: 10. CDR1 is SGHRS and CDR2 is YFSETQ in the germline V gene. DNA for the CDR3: TGCGCCAGCAGCTTGTTTGTTGGGACAGGGAACCACGAGCAGTACTTC. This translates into CASSLFVGTGNHEQYF.

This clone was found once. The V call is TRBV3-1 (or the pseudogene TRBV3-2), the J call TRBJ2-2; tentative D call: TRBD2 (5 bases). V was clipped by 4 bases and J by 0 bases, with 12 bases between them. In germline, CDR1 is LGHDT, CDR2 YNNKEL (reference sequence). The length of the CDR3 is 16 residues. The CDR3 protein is CASSPGVATNTGELFF. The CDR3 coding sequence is TGTGCCAGCAGCCCCGGGGTAGCGACGAACACCGGGGAGCTGTTTTTT.

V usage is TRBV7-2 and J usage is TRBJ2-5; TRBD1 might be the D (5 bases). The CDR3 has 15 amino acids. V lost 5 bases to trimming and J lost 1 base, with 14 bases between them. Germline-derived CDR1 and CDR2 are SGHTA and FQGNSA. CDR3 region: CASSVGSGSQETQYF. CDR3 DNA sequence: TGTGCCAGCAGCGTAGGATCAGGGTCCCAAGAGACCCAGTACTTC. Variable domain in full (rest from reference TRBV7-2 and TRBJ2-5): GAGVSQSPSNKVTEKGKDVELRCDPISGHTALYWYRQSLGQGLEFLIYFQGNSAPDKSGLPSDRFSAERTGGSVSTLTIQRTQQEDSAVYLCASSVGSGSQETQYFGPGTRLLVL.